Given below is one T cell receptor beta chain in context. The sample is drawn from a study of identical twins. TCRdb analysed the 5' RACE reads with MiXCR anew, one entry per CDR3 protein. The sample has around 500,000 distinct CDR3 sequences, approximately 14% seen once. The germline gives CDR1 DFQATT, CDR2 SNEGSKA (reference sequence). Losses at the gene ends were 6 bases for V and 5 bases for J; bases not matched to a gene: 8. The CDR3 is 13 residues long. These data also formed part of another study, on yellow fever vaccine responses in identical twins.

The receptor's source is a woman between 18 and 29 years old in good health. The sample was CD4+ T cells sorted from blood. This chain links TRBV20-1 with TRBJ2-5, with 8 bases lining up with TRBD2. CDR3 residues: CSAPRGVGETQYF. DNA of the CDR3: TGCAGTGCCCCGCGGGGGGTTGGCGAGACCCAGTACTTC.